This is a list of T cell receptor beta chains from one sample in a study of siplizumab effects on memory and regulatory T cells. The table came from immunoSEQ multiplex PCR; TCRdb's copy has only in-frame clones and leaves some out. The table includes over 80,000 clones, 90% to 95% detected once. Sequenced material: non-Treg CD4+ T cells sorted from blood. The receptor set was obtained from a human donor in good health. Each CDR3 is given with its conserved first and last residue. The order of the fields is V gene, J gene, D gene, clone size, CDR3 protein, CDR3 DNA. The D gene is left open where the match is weak. The size field is filled for only some rows; it gives once, few, many or a size class.

v_call: TRBV27; j_call: TRBJ2-5; d_call: .; clone_size: .; cdr3_aa: CASSLSRIQETQYF; cdr3_nt: TGTGCCAGCAGTTTATCGAGGATCCAAGAGACCCAGTACTTC
v_call: TRBV6-5; j_call: TRBJ1-4; d_call: .; clone_size: .; cdr3_aa: CASSSGGTTNEKLFF; cdr3_nt: TGTGCCAGCAGTTCGGGGGGAACAACTAATGAAAAACTGTTTTTT
v_call: TRBV11-2; j_call: TRBJ2-1; d_call: TRBD2; clone_size: .; cdr3_aa: CASSFFAGGNEQFF; cdr3_nt: TGTGCCAGCAGCTTTTTTGCGGGGGGCAATGAGCAGTTCTTC
v_call: TRBV5-5; j_call: TRBJ2-7; d_call: .; clone_size: .; cdr3_aa: CASSLAGHHEQYF; cdr3_nt: TGTGCCAGCAGCTTGGCAGGGCACCACGAGCAGTACTTC
v_call: TRBV18; j_call: TRBJ1-2; d_call: TRBD1; clone_size: .; cdr3_aa: CASSLQGARGYTF; cdr3_nt: TGTGCCAGCTCACTGCAGGGGGCGAGGGGCTACACCTTC
v_call: TRBV6-4; j_call: TRBJ1-2; d_call: .; clone_size: .; cdr3_aa: CASSRTALANYGYTF; cdr3_nt: TGTGCCAGCAGTCGGACGGCACTCGCTAACTATGGCTACACCTTC
v_call: TRBV15; j_call: TRBJ1-5; d_call: .; clone_size: .; cdr3_aa: CATSRDGQFNQPQHF; cdr3_nt: TGTGCCACCAGCAGAGATGGACAGTTCAATCAGCCCCAGCATTTT
v_call: TRBV28; j_call: TRBJ1-1; d_call: TRBD1; clone_size: .; cdr3_aa: CASSWTGGTTEAFF; cdr3_nt: TGTGCCAGCAGTTGGACAGGGGGCACAACTGAAGCTTTCTTT
v_call: TRBV14; j_call: TRBJ2-1; d_call: TRBD1; clone_size: .; cdr3_aa: CASSHRPGTGWNEQFF; cdr3_nt: TGTGCCAGCAGCCATCGACCAGGGACAGGGTGGAATGAGCAGTTCTTC
v_call: TRBV28; j_call: TRBJ1-1; d_call: .; clone_size: .; cdr3_aa: CASKKQLGGRETEAFF; cdr3_nt: TGTGCCAGCAAGAAACAACTCGGGGGGCGGGAAACTGAAGCTTTCTTT
v_call: TRBV5-4; j_call: TRBJ2-5; d_call: TRBD1; clone_size: .; cdr3_aa: CASSSPGQQETQYF; cdr3_nt: TGTGCCAGCAGCTCTCCGGGACAGCAAGAGACCCAGTACTTC
v_call: TRBV28; j_call: TRBJ1-1; d_call: .; clone_size: .; cdr3_aa: CASSPTGKRTEAFF; cdr3_nt: TGTGCCAGCAGTCCAACAGGGAAACGCACTGAAGCTTTCTTT
v_call: TRBV28; j_call: TRBJ1-2; d_call: .; clone_size: once; cdr3_aa: CASSPLPYGYTF; cdr3_nt: TGTGCCAGCAGTCCGTTGCCTTATGGCTACACCTTC
v_call: TRBV19; j_call: TRBJ1-1; d_call: .; clone_size: .; cdr3_aa: CASSSWTARSTEAFF; cdr3_nt: TGTGCCAGTAGTTCCTGGACGGCGCGGAGCACTGAAGCTTTCTTT
v_call: TRBV28; j_call: TRBJ2-2; d_call: TRBD2; clone_size: .; cdr3_aa: CASSWTSGSFNGELFF; cdr3_nt: TGTGCCAGCAGTTGGACTAGCGGGAGTTTCAACGGGGAGCTGTTTTTT
v_call: TRBV19; j_call: TRBJ1-4; d_call: TRBD1; clone_size: .; cdr3_aa: CASSRLQGTNEKLFF; cdr3_nt: TGTGCCAGTAGTCGGCTACAGGGGACTAATGAAAAACTGTTTTTT
v_call: TRBV30; j_call: TRBJ2-5; d_call: TRBD2; clone_size: .; cdr3_aa: CAWSRTSGQETQYF; cdr3_nt: TGTGCCTGGAGTCGGACTAGCGGACAAGAGACCCAGTACTTC
v_call: TRBV28; j_call: TRBJ2-1; d_call: .; clone_size: .; cdr3_aa: CASSYTTPNEQFF; cdr3_nt: TGTGCCAGCAGCTACACCACCCCCAATGAGCAGTTCTTC
v_call: TRBV7-3; j_call: TRBJ2-1; d_call: TRBD2; clone_size: .; cdr3_aa: CASSLMVRTSGIYEQFF; cdr3_nt: TGTGCCAGCAGCTTAATGGTTAGGACTAGCGGGATCTATGAGCAGTTCTTC
v_call: TRBV10-3; j_call: TRBJ2-3; d_call: .; clone_size: .; cdr3_aa: CAISGGLASTDTQYF; cdr3_nt: TGTGCCATCAGTGGGGGGCTGGCTAGCACAGATACGCAGTATTTT
v_call: TRBV7-3; j_call: TRBJ2-7; d_call: TRBD2; clone_size: .; cdr3_aa: CASSLYTSGSEQYF; cdr3_nt: TGTGCCAGCAGCTTATATACTAGCGGGTCCGAGCAGTACTTC
v_call: TRBV5-1; j_call: TRBJ2-2; d_call: .; clone_size: .; cdr3_aa: CASSLEFLVTGVGQGFGTGELFF; cdr3_nt: TGCGCCAGCAGCTTGGAGTTCCTGGTGACTGGTGTCGGGCAGGGGTTTGGCACCGGGGAGCTGTTTTTT
v_call: TRBV11-2; j_call: TRBJ2-2; d_call: TRBD2; clone_size: .; cdr3_aa: CATQLRFRAGGLGGELFF; cdr3_nt: TGTGCCACCCAGCTTAGGTTTCGAGCGGGAGGGCTCGGCGGGGAGCTGTTTTTT
v_call: TRBV4-2; j_call: TRBJ1-2; d_call: .; clone_size: .; cdr3_aa: CASSQVGPAGAPYGYTF; cdr3_nt: TGTGCCAGCAGCCAAGTTGGCCCAGCTGGCGCACCTTATGGCTACACCTTC
v_call: TRBV5-4; j_call: TRBJ2-7; d_call: .; clone_size: .; cdr3_aa: CASSRDASYEQYF; cdr3_nt: TGTGCCAGCAGCAGGGACGCATCCTACGAGCAGTACTTC
v_call: TRBV28; j_call: TRBJ2-7; d_call: .; clone_size: .; cdr3_aa: CASTKPAGISYEQYF; cdr3_nt: TGTGCCAGCACCAAACCCGCAGGGATCTCCTACGAGCAGTACTTC
v_call: TRBV28; j_call: TRBJ2-3; d_call: .; clone_size: .; cdr3_aa: CASSPIQGTSTDTQYF; cdr3_nt: TGTGCCAGCAGTCCAATACAGGGGACTAGCACAGATACGCAGTATTTT
v_call: TRBV5-4; j_call: TRBJ2-7; d_call: TRBD2; clone_size: .; cdr3_aa: CASSLSRDYNYEQYF; cdr3_nt: TGTGCCAGCAGCTTGAGCCGGGACTATAACTACGAGCAGTACTTC
v_call: TRBV18; j_call: TRBJ1-1; d_call: .; clone_size: .; cdr3_aa: CASSPSRQAEAFF; cdr3_nt: TGTGCCAGCTCACCTTCGAGACAGGCCGAAGCTTTCTTT
v_call: TRBV5-1; j_call: TRBJ2-7; d_call: TRBD2; clone_size: .; cdr3_aa: CASKRDTSGAASEQYF; cdr3_nt: TGCGCCAGCAAAAGGGATACTAGCGGGGCTGCTAGCGAGCAGTACTTC
v_call: TRBV27; j_call: TRBJ2-7; d_call: TRBD2; clone_size: .; cdr3_aa: CASSLRTSGMYEQYF; cdr3_nt: TGTGCCAGCAGTTTAAGGACTAGCGGGATGTACGAGCAGTACTTC
v_call: TRBV21-1; j_call: TRBJ2-6; d_call: .; clone_size: .; cdr3_aa: CASLCTGQHSGANVLTF; cdr3_nt: TGTGCCAGCCTTTGCACGGGACAGCACTCTGGGGCCAACGTCCTGACTTTC
v_call: TRBV18; j_call: TRBJ2-7; d_call: .; clone_size: .; cdr3_aa: CASSPPLQSYEQYF; cdr3_nt: TGTGCCAGCTCACCACCGCTACAGTCCTACGAGCAGTACTTC
v_call: TRBV7-3; j_call: TRBJ2-2; d_call: .; clone_size: .; cdr3_aa: CASSLTIGGKRDTGELFF; cdr3_nt: TGTGCCAGCAGCTTAACTATTGGCGGAAAGCGGGACACCGGGGAGCTGTTTTTT
v_call: TRBV6-5; j_call: TRBJ1-2; d_call: .; clone_size: .; cdr3_aa: CASRPTGRKNGYTF; cdr3_nt: TGTGCCAGCAGACCAACAGGGAGAAAGAATGGCTACACCTTC